This T cell receptor beta chain was identified in a study of blood T cell repertoires in COVID-19. Study overall: COVID-19 samples, acute and convalescent, were from the United States, Italy and Spain. T cells, B-cell-depleted T cells, or PBMCs supplied cDNA or gDNA.

CDR1 and CDR2 from the germline V gene are GTSNPN and SVGIG (reference sequence). V lost 0 bases, J lost 2 bases, and 13 bases lay in between. The CDR3 runs 16 residues. In the source study's methods: Scientists estimated how many nucleated cells there were by amplifying reference gene primers. The data were produced by immunoSEQ multiplex PCR, yet TCRdb's version contains in-frame clones alone and is incomplete. For V, J and clone size, that table is used; D and trimming come from the DNA. The sample holds about 160,000 clones, roughly nine tenths seen once. The sequence was collected from a woman in her 70s with acute or convalescent COVID-19. This chain links TRBV30 with TRBJ2-2; tentatively, D is TRBD2 (6 bases). Sequencing used peripheral blood. The chain's CDR3 is CAWSVRRADNTGELFF. The DNA of the CDR3 is TGTGCCTGGAGTGTACGGAGGGCAGACAACACCGGGGAGCTGTTTTTT.